The rows below give T cell receptor beta chains drawn from one sample of a study of OX40 agonist ivuxolimab in advanced cancers. Clones were sequenced by immunoSEQ multiplex PCR, and TCRdb holds only the in-frame ones, with some missing. Of around 64,000 clones listed, about 89% are singletons. The specimen comprised CD4+ or CD8+ T cells sorted from blood, sampled in a trial of the OX40 agonist ivuxolimab. Receptors originate from an adult with an advanced solid tumor such as melanoma, head and neck, liver or kidney cancer. The CDR3 runs from the conserved cysteine through the conserved F or W. D genes are given only for firm matches. Part of the rows lack a size; the others show once, few, many or a class for expanded clones.

-	-	TRBJ2-7	TRBV7-3	CANPSGGGEQYF	TGTGCCAACCCGTCCGGGGGCGGCGAGCAGTACTTC
TRBD2	-	TRBJ2-3	TRBV5-8	CASSPDLTSRTDTQYF	TGTGCCAGCAGCCCGGACCTGACTAGCCGCACAGATACGCAGTATTTT
-	-	TRBJ2-3	TRBV29-1	CSVMEGASTDTQYF	TGCAGCGTTATGGAGGGGGCGAGCACAGATACGCAGTATTTT
-	-	TRBJ1-2	TRBV4-3	CASSQERGDGYTF	TGCGCCAGCAGCCAAGAAAGGGGAGATGGCTACACCTTC
-	-	TRBJ1-2	TRBV4-1	CASSLRGGSDYGYTF	TGCGCCAGCAGCCTCCGAGGCGGGTCGGACTATGGCTACACCTTC
-	-	TRBJ1-2	TRBV7-8	CASSLDRGWHYGYTF	TGTGCCAGCAGCCTAGACCGGGGGTGGCACTATGGCTACACCTTC
-	-	TRBJ2-7	TRBV7-2	CASSLAPTRDYEQYF	TGTGCCAGCAGCTTAGCCCCGACCAGGGATTACGAGCAGTACTTC
-	-	TRBJ2-6	TRBV7-8	CASSPSGTSGANVLTF	TGTGCCAGCAGCCCAAGTGGAACCTCTGGGGCCAACGTCCTGACTTTC
TRBD2	once	TRBJ2-5	TRBV7-9	CASRPGTTGYEQYF	TGTGCCAGCAGACCCGGGACTACTGGGTATGAGCAGTACTTC
TRBD2	once	TRBJ2-1	TRBV5-1	CASSFRPGTNNNEQFF	TGCGCCAGCAGCTTTCGACCCGGGACTAACAACAATGAGCAGTTCTTC
-	-	TRBJ2-7	TRBV6-6	CASRGSTYEQYF	TGTGCCAGCAGAGGTTCCACCTACGAGCAGTACTTC
-	few	TRBJ2-5	TRBV5-4	CASSSGGQKETQYF	TGTGCCAGCAGCTCCGGAGGACAGAAAGAGACCCAGTACTTC
-	-	TRBJ1-4	TRBV7-2	CASSINRDEKLFF	TGTGCCAGCAGTATCAACAGGGATGAAAAACTGTTTTTT
TRBD1	-	TRBJ2-7	TRBV6-1	CASSGAGGAYEQYF	TGTGCCAGCAGTGGGGCAGGGGGCGCCTACGAGCAGTACTTC
-	-	TRBJ2-7	TRBV28	CASSLIDRPSHEQYF	TGTGCCAGCAGTTTGATTGACAGACCTAGCCACGAGCAGTACTTC
-	-	TRBJ2-3	TRBV7-8	CASSRWMDSQYF	TGTGCCAGCAGTCGTTGGATGGACTCGCAGTATTTT
TRBD1	-	TRBJ2-5	TRBV7-9	CASSLGTGNQETQYF	TGTGCCAGCAGCTTAGGGACAGGGAATCAAGAGACCCAGTACTTC
-	-	TRBJ2-5	TRBV10-3	CAISESGEPETQYF	TGTGCCATCAGTGAGTCGGGGGAGCCGGAGACCCAGTACTTC
TRBD1	-	TRBJ1-4	TRBV6-5	CASSLYRGQAEKLFF	TGTGCCAGCAGTTTGTACAGGGGGCAGGCTGAAAAACTGTTTTTT
TRBD1	-	TRBJ2-7	TRBV28	CASRGTDSPYEQYF	TGTGCCAGCAGGGGGACAGATTCTCCTTACGAGCAGTACTTC
-	-	TRBJ1-1	TRBV5-4	CASSWGGSTEAFF	TGTGCCAGCAGCTGGGGCGGCTCCACTGAAGCTTTCTTT
TRBD1	-	TRBJ1-1	TRBV9	CASSVVDRTNTEAFF	TGTGCCAGCAGCGTAGTGGACAGGACGAACACTGAAGCTTTCTTT
-	-	TRBJ2-3	TRBV19	CASSLGGPAVGTDTQYF	TGTGCCAGTTCCTTGGGCGGGCCGGCCGTGGGCACAGATACGCAGTATTTT
TRBD2	-	TRBJ2-3	TRBV6-6	CASQGGVLDTQYF	TGTGCCAGCCAGGGAGGGGTCCTAGATACGCAGTATTTT
-	-	TRBJ2-5	TRBV7-9	CASSLWGAGETQYF	TGTGCCAGCAGCCTATGGGGGGCAGGGGAGACCCAGTACTTC
-	once	TRBJ1-5	TRBV11-1	CASSPGVDQPQHF	TGTGCCAGCAGCCCCGGGGTGGATCAGCCCCAGCATTTT
TRBD2	-	TRBJ2-3	TRBV25-1	CASSARTSGGRRDTQYF	TGTGCCAGCAGTGCACGGACTAGCGGGGGCCGGAGAGATACGCAGTATTTT
-	-	TRBJ1-5	TRBV7-2	CASSLTLGRNQPQHF	TGTGCCAGCAGCCTCACACTGGGTCGAAATCAGCCCCAGCATTTT
-	-	TRBJ1-5	TRBV18	CASSPQPRKQPQHF	TGTGCCAGCTCACCACAGCCCAGGAAACAGCCCCAGCATTTT
-	-	TRBJ2-3	TRBV11-2	CASSLDLTDTQYF	TGTGCCAGCAGCTTAGATCTAACAGATACGCAGTATTTT
-	-	TRBJ2-1	TRBV7-2	CASSLAHDNEQFF	TGTGCCAGCAGCTTAGCGCACGACAATGAGCAGTTCTTC
TRBD2	-	TRBJ2-1	TRBV28	CASSSAGREQFF	TGTGCCAGCAGTTCAGCGGGACGAGAGCAGTTCTTC
-	-	TRBJ1-6	TRBV6-1	CASREGPRVSPLHF	TGTGCCAGCAGAGAGGGGCCTCGAGTGTCACCCCTCCACTTT
-	once	TRBJ2-1	TRBV27	CASSLQGYNEQFF	TGTGCCAGCAGTTTACAGGGCTACAATGAGCAGTTCTTC
TRBD1	-	TRBJ1-1	TRBV4-1	CASSREDRGLGTEAFF	TGCGCCAGCAGCCGAGAAGACAGGGGGTTGGGGACTGAAGCTTTCTTT
TRBD1	once	TRBJ2-5	TRBV28	CASIGGQGQETQYF	TGTGCCAGCATTGGGGGACAGGGCCAAGAGACCCAGTACTTC
TRBD1	-	TRBJ2-3	TRBV18	CASSPTTGVSTDTQYF	TGTGCCAGCTCACCCACGACAGGGGTCTCCACAGATACGCAGTATTTT
TRBD1	-	TRBJ2-2	TRBV5-1	CASSWGQGAGELFF	TGCGCCAGCAGCTGGGGACAGGGGGCAGGGGAGCTGTTTTTT